These 2 T cell receptor beta chains were sequenced from one sample in a study of spatial heterogeneity in lung cancer (dated by TCRdb to the late 2010s). Library construction relied on 5' RACE. Sequenced using a NextSeq 500. TCRdb cleaned the public reads at Q25 with fastp, built clones with MiXCR and kept in-frame beta chains. Rows with a matching CDR3 protein are joined into one entry that keeps the most common DNA and genes. For this sample there are approximately 92,000 distinct CDR3 sequences; roughly 12% appear just once. The ten largest clones represent approximately 39% of the sample. Explained via the paper, the time point label denotes: sample taken at primary tumor resection. Without any cell sorting, TCR sequencing was performed on whole RNA extracted either from tumor and nontumor lung tissue or from cryopreserved PBMC samples. The source material was PBMCs, sampled at surgery. These receptors came from a male donor with early-stage non-small cell lung cancer.

The table lists this clonotype with a few counts. This chain joins TRBV6-6 and TRBJ2-7, with D possibly matching TRBD1 (6 bases). The V end was cut by 7 bases, the J end by 4 bases, with 17 bases between. CDR1 and CDR2 from the germline V gene are MNHNY and SVGAGI (reference sequence). The CDR3 contains 14 residues. This CDR3 reads CASNTIGTPYEQYF. The CDR3 DNA is TGTGCCAGCAACACCATTGGGACACCTTACGAGCAGTACTTC.

The chain combines TRBV29-1 with TRBJ1-1; 10 bases match TRBD1. This CDR3 contains 12 residues. The trim removed 7 bases at V and 3 bases at J, leaving 2 bases unmatched. CDR1 is SQVTM and CDR2 is ANQGSEA in the germline V gene. CDR3 DNA sequence: TGCAGCGGCGGGACAGGGGACACTGAAGCTTTCTTT. This translates into CSGGTGDTEAFF.